This T cell receptor beta chain emerged from a study of cytomegalovirus exposure and HLA in healthy donors. Note on this clone: The antigen is not known. One end of the junction varies from germline; a read error may be responsible.

General observations from the study: Both high specificity and high sensitivity reportedly marked the classifier's diagnosis of cytomegalovirus status. Most observed TCR sequences were rare, whereas some public TCRs were detected in many donors.

The CDR3 extends over 17 amino acids. Germline V gene data show CDR1 as SSHAT and CDR2 as FNYEAQ (reference sequence). Donors came from a validation cohort of 90 to 150 subjects, distinct from the first 666-subject cohort. Generated by immunoSEQ multiplex PCR, the TCRdb table keeps only in-frame clones and is missing some. The sample lists 45,000 to 65,000 clones; around 90% were seen once. Sequences were obtained from PBMCs. The receptor comes from a man between 18 and 29 years old in good health and CMV-seronegative. The rearrangement uses TRBV7-7 and TRBJ1-2, with 9 positions matching TRBD1. The CDR3 DNA is TGTGCTAGCAGCCCGCCGACGGCGGGACAGGGTAACTATGGCTACACCTTC. It translates to CASSPPTAGQGNYGYTF.